A single sample is the source of the 5 T cell receptor beta chains below, sequenced in a study of OX40 agonist ivuxolimab in advanced cancers. Using immunoSEQ multiplex PCR, the repertoire was profiled, and TCRdb retains in-frame clones only, with some absent. The table lists almost 85,000 clones, 94% of them singletons. The sequences come from CD4+ or CD8+ T cells sorted from blood, collected in a trial of the OX40 agonist ivuxolimab. These receptors came from an adult with an advanced solid tumor such as melanoma, head and neck, liver or kidney cancer.

This clone was detected once. At one boundary the junction diverges from the germline segment, which might be a read error. This chain joins TRBV7-7 and TRBJ2-7; D may be TRBD2 (5 bases). Germline V CDR1 and CDR2: SSHAT, FNYEAQ (reference sequence). There are 13 residues in the CDR3. CDR3 coding DNA: TGTGCTAGCAGCGCCGGGAAAACCTACGAGCAGTACTTC. As protein: CASSAGKTYEQYF.

In its sample, this clone was seen a few times. The rearrangement joins TRBV11-3 to TRBJ2-7, with 7 bases fitting TRBD2. The CDR3 spans 16 residues. CDR1 is SGHNT, CDR2 YENEEA, per germline. Trimming removed 0 bases from V and 6 bases from J; junction bases left unmatched: 11. This CDR3 is CASSLEEAGEFGEQYF. CDR3 in DNA: TGTGCCAGCAGCTTAGAGGAGGCGGGAGAATTCGGCGAGCAGTACTTC.

The chain carries TRBV7-9 and TRBJ1-5; D unclear. Germline lookup yields CDR1 SEHNR and CDR2 FQNEAQ (reference sequence). This CDR3 has 13 amino acids. The germline V and J ends were trimmed by 0 bases and 7 bases, with 7 bases remaining between them. Written as DNA, the CDR3 is TGTGCCAGCAGCTTAGCGGGGTTACAGCCCCAGCATTTT. Encoded protein: CASSLAGLQPQHF.

The CDR3 region is CASSHLGTGHEQFF. The CDR3, as DNA: TGCGCCAGCAGCCATTTGGGGACAGGCCATGAGCAGTTCTTC. The chain links TRBV4-3 to TRBJ2-1; 8 bases fit TRBD1. After removal of 3 bases from V and 8 bases from J, the junction contained 6 bases not matched to a gene. The germline CDR1 and CDR2 sequences are LGHNA and YSLEER. CDR3 size: 14 residues.

V gene TRBV27 combines with J gene TRBJ2-5; 9 bases agree with TRBD1. This CDR3 contains 15 residues. V gave up 4 bases and J gave up 2 bases; unmatched junction bases: 5. CDR1 is MNHEY, CDR2 SMNVEV, per germline (reference sequence). The CDR3 DNA is TGTGCCAGCAGTTACGGGACAGGGAGTCAAGAGACCCAGTACTTC. Its translation is CASSYGTGSQETQYF.